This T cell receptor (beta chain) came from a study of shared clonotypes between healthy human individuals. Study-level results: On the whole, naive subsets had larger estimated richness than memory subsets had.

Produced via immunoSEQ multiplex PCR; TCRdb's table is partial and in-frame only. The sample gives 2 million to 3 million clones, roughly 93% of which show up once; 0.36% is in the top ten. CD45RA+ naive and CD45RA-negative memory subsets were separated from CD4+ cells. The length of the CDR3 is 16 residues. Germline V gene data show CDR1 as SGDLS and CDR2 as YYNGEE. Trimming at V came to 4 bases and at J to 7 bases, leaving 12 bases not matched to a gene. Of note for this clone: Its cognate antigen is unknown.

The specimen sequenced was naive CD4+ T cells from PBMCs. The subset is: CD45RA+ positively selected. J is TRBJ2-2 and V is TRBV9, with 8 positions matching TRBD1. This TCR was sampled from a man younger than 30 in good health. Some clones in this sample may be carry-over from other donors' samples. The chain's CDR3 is CASSSNRGQGHGELFF. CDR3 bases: TGTGCCAGCAGCTCCAATCGAGGACAGGGACACGGGGAGCTGTTTTTT.